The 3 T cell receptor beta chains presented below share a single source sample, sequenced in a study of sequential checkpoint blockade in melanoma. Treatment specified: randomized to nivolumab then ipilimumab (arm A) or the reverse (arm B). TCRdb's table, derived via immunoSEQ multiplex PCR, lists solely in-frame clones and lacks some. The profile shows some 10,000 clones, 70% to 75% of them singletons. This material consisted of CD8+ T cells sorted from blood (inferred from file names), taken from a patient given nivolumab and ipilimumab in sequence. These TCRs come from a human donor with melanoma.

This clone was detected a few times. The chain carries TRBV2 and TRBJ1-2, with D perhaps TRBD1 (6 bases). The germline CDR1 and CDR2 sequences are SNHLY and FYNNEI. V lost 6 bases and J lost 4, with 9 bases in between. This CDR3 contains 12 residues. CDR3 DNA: TGTGCCAGCAGGTCAGGGGTCTATGGCTACACCTTC. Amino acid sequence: CASRSGVYGYTF.

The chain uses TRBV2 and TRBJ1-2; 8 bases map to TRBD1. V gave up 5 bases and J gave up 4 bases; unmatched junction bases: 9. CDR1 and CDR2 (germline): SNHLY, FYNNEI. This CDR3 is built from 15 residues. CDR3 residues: CASSPLTGEAYGYTF. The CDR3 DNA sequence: TGTGCCAGCAGTCCCTTGACAGGGGAGGCCTATGGCTACACCTTC.

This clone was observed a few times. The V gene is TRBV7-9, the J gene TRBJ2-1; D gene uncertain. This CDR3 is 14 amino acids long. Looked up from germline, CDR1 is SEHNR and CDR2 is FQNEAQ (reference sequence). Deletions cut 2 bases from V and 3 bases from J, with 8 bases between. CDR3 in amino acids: CASSLYTSYNEQFF. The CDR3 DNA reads TGTGCCAGCAGCTTATATACCAGCTACAATGAGCAGTTCTTC.